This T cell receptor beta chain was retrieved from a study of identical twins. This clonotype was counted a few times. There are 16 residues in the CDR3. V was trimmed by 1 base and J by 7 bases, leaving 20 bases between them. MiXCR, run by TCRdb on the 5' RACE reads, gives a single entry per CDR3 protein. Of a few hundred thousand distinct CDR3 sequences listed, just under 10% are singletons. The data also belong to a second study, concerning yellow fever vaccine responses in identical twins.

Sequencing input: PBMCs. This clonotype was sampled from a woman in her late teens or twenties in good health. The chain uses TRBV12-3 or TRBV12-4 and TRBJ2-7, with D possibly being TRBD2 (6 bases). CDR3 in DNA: TGTGCCAGCAGTTTAGGTAGTGGCGGGGTTTCAGGGGAGCAGTACTTC. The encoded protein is CASSLGSGGVSGEQYF.